Listed here are 8 T cell receptor beta chains from one sample, sequenced in a study of a mutant IDH1 vaccine in newly diagnosed glioma. The antigens these receptors bind are not known. The time point: week 47, end of study. The investigators gave 300 ug of mutant IDH1 20-mer peptide in each vaccine dose, together with topical imiquimod. The repertoire was sequenced with immunoSEQ multiplex PCR; TCRdb's copy has only in-frame clones and lacks some. The repertoire includes around 84,000 clones, approximately 78% of them detected once, and 5% to 6.5% sits in the top ten. This sample comprised PBMCs, obtained from a glioma patient whose treatment included an IDH1 peptide vaccine. These TCRs come from a man in his forties or fifties with glioma.

The gene calls are TRBV19 and TRBJ2-3; possibly TRBD1 or TRBD2 for D (6 bases each). The V end lost 5 bases, the J end lost 2 bases, and 14 bases lay between the germline ends. There are 15 residues in the CDR3. Germline V gene lookup returns CDR1 LNHDA and CDR2 SQIVND (reference sequence). CDR3 nucleotides: TGTGCCAGTAGTCCGGGGGCTGTTAACACAGATACGCAGTATTTT. Protein: CASSPGAVNTDTQYF.

This chain connects TRBV2 to TRBJ1-2; D may be TRBD1 (5 bases). The V gene's germline CDR1 is SNHLY and CDR2 FYNNEI. V dropped 4 bases and J dropped 2 bases, with 14 bases sitting between them. This CDR3 has 15 amino acids. In nucleotides, the CDR3 is TGTGCCAGCAGTGGCTTGGGGCAAATCAACTATGGCTACACCTTC. Translated, it gives CASSGLGQINYGYTF.

The chain carries TRBV5-1 and TRBJ2-7, with 9 bases matching TRBD1. The CDR3 is made up of 15 amino acids. V shed 0 bases and J 4 bases; nucleotides not matched to a gene: 5. Germline V CDR1 and CDR2: SGHRS, YFSETQ. CDR3 in DNA: TGCGCCAGCAGCTTGGTTGGGACAGGGATATACGAGCAGTACTTC. Encoded protein: CASSLVGTGIYEQYF.

This clone was counted once. V is TRBV28 and J is TRBJ2-7; 8 bases are a match to TRBD1. Germline lookup yields CDR1 MDHEN and CDR2 SYDVKM. There are 15 residues in the CDR3. Trimming cost V 4 bases and J 2 bases; bases outside gene matches: 7. The CDR3 coding sequence is TGTGCCAGCAGTTCCCCGGACAGGGTAACCTACGAGCAGTACTTC. This sequence encodes CASSSPDRVTYEQYF. Full variable domain (rest looked up from reference TRBV28 and TRBJ2-7): DVKVTQSSRYLVKRTGEKVFLECVQDMDHENMFWYRQDPGLGLRLIYFSYDVKMKEKGDIPEGYSVSREKKERFSLILESASTNQTSMYLCASSSPDRVTYEQYFGPGTRLTVT.

The chain combines TRBV29-1 with TRBJ2-3; 9 bases agree with TRBD2. There are 16 residues in the CDR3. The trim removed 5 bases at V and 4 bases at J, leaving 13 bases unmatched. CDR1 is SQVTM and CDR2 is ANQGSEA in the germline V gene. The CDR3 spells CSVLPTSGQAPDTQYF. DNA of the CDR3: TGCAGCGTTCTACCTACTAGCGGGCAGGCCCCAGATACGCAGTATTTT.

This sequence joins TRBV19 and TRBJ1-4; D perhaps matches TRBD1 (6 bases). The length of the CDR3 is 15 residues. Germline V gene data show CDR1 as LNHDA and CDR2 as SQIVND (reference sequence). The germline V and J ends were trimmed by 4 bases and 5 bases, with 14 bases remaining between them. The CDR3 DNA reads TGTGCCAGTAGTACCGCCCGGGGGCCGAATGAAAAACTGTTTTTT. The encoded protein is CASSTARGPNEKLFF.

V and J are TRBV9 and TRBJ2-7, with D perhaps TRBD1 (5 bases). Trimming removed 2 bases at V and 1 base at J, with 13 bases between. CDR1 is SGDLS, CDR2 YYNGEE, per germline. This CDR3 has 15 residues. CDR3 residues: CASSVYTGPSYEQYF. The CDR3 nucleotides read TGTGCCAGCAGCGTTTATACAGGTCCGTCCTACGAGCAGTACTTC.

In its sample, this clone was seen a few times. The rearrangement uses TRBV29-1 and TRBJ2-1, with D maybe TRBD1 (6 bases). This CDR3 is built from 11 residues. Deletions cut 4 bases from V and 10 bases from J, with 11 bases between. Looked up from germline, CDR1 is SQVTM and CDR2 is ANQGSEA. CDR3 amino acids: CSVAETGEQFF. In nucleotides, the CDR3 is TGCAGCGTTGCCGAAACAGGGGAGCAGTTCTTC.